Shown below are 25 T cell receptor beta chains from a single sample sequenced in a study of T cell repertoires in cytomegalovirus infection. TCRdb re-called the reads through MiXCR, storing one row per CDR3 protein. Of about 210,000 distinct CDR3 sequences in the sample, approximately 7% were seen once. The specimen sequenced was PBMCs. All receptors come from a human donor in good health (CMV status not recorded). Some clones in this sample may be carry-over from other donors' samples.

This clonotype has a count of ten or more. The CDR3, as DNA: TGTGCCAGCAGTGAAACAGACCGCCAAACCGGGGAGCTGTTTTTT. It encodes CASSETDRQTGELFF. This rearrangement joins TRBV2 to TRBJ2-2; D unresolved. The germline V gene encodes CDR1 SNHLY and CDR2 FYNNEI. V was cut by 2 bases and J by 5 bases, with 12 bases left in between. This CDR3 region has 15 residues.

Many counts were recorded for this clonotype. The V and J genes are TRBV18 and TRBJ1-1; weak D call: TRBD1 (5 bases). This CDR3 has 15 amino acids. CDR1 KGHSH and CDR2 LQKENI come from the germline V gene. Trimming removed 3 bases from V and 4 bases from J, with 15 bases in between. The CDR3 protein is CASSPPGRGSTEAFF. The CDR3 DNA sequence: TGTGCCAGCTCACCCCCGGGACGGGGAAGCACTGAAGCTTTCTTT.

This clonotype was counted many times. The chain couples TRBV7-2 to TRBJ1-1, with 8 bases aligning to TRBD1. The CDR3 consists of 14 residues. After removal of 3 bases from V and 6 bases from J, the junction contained 6 bases not matched to a gene. Germline V CDR1 and CDR2: SGHTA, FQGNSA. The chain's CDR3 is CASSLRQGPAEAFF. Written as DNA, the CDR3 is TGTGCCAGCAGCTTGAGACAGGGGCCCGCTGAAGCTTTCTTT.

This clonotype was seen repeatedly, ten times or more. The chain is built from TRBV6-2 or TRBV6-3 and TRBJ1-1; D gene unclear. Germline-derived CDR1 and CDR2 are MNHEY and SVGEGT. The V end lost 5 bases, the J end lost 4 bases, and 11 bases lay between the germline ends. The CDR3 loop spans 13 amino acids. CDR3 residues: CASSITRATEAFF. CDR3 DNA sequence: TGTGCCAGCAGTATTACCCGGGCCACTGAAGCTTTCTTT.

The gene calls are TRBV18 and TRBJ1-1; 9 bases map to TRBD1. The CDR3 loop spans 17 amino acids. J lost 6 bases, V lost 4 bases, and 15 bases had no gene match. The germline CDR1 and CDR2 sequences are KGHSH and LQKENI. CDR3 in amino acids: CASSLVQGAHFNPEAFF. The CDR3 nucleotides are TGTGCCAGCTCACTCGTACAGGGGGCTCATTTTAACCCTGAAGCTTTCTTT.

This clonotype was seen many times. The J gene is TRBJ2-5, the V gene TRBV28; D is ambiguous. CDR3 length: 12 amino acids. The V gene's germline CDR1 is MDHEN and CDR2 SYDVKM. V was cut by 8 bases and J by 2 bases, with 9 bases left in between. The chain's CDR3 is CASGPRQETQYF. CDR3 nucleotide sequence: TGTGCCAGCGGGCCGAGGCAAGAGACCCAGTACTTC.

This clonotype was seen many times. The chain employs TRBV6-6 and TRBJ2-6; unclear D gene. V was pared by 2 bases and J by 7 bases, with 15 bases between. The germline CDR1 and CDR2 sequences are MNHNY and SVGAGI (reference sequence). The CDR3 spans 16 residues. The CDR3 DNA is TGTGCCAGCAGTTACAAGACCCCTTCGAGAGCCAACGTCCTGACTTTC. Its protein product is CASSYKTPSRANVLTF.

This chain connects TRBV10-3 to TRBJ2-1; 9 nucleotides match TRBD1. This CDR3 has 15 residues. The J segment lost 0 bases and the V segment lost 7 bases, leaving 4 bases of the junction unmatched. Germline assignment: CDR1 ENHRY and CDR2 SYGVKD. The CDR3 region is CAITSGQGSYNEQFF. CDR3 nucleotide sequence: TGTGCCATCACCTCGGGACAGGGCTCCTACAATGAGCAGTTCTTC.

The table lists this clonotype with many counts. The chain has TRBV20-1 and TRBJ1-2; 7 bases align to TRBD1. CDR3 length equals 14 residues. V was pared by 1 base and J by 8 bases, with 10 bases of the junction left unmatched. CDR1 DFQATT and CDR2 SNEGSKA come from the germline V gene (reference sequence). The CDR3 is CSARVLTGRGGYTF. The CDR3 nucleotides read TGCAGTGCTAGAGTCTTGACAGGGAGGGGCGGCTACACCTTC.

This clonotype was seen at least ten times. This chain connects TRBV15 to TRBJ1-4; D is unclear. Trimming cost V 0 bases and J 6 bases, with 5 bases left between them. The CDR3 loop spans 13 amino acids. Germline V gene data show CDR1 as LNHNV and CDR2 as YYDKDF (reference sequence). The DNA for the CDR3 is TGTGCCACCAGCAGAGACAGTCATGAAAAACTGTTTTTT. Amino acid sequence: CATSRDSHEKLFF.

The sample holds many counts of this clonotype. J is TRBJ1-1 and V is TRBV20-1, with TRBD1 matching 7 bases. Trimming at V came to 3 bases and at J to 6 bases, leaving 10 bases not matched to a gene. The CDR3 spans 14 residues. Germline V CDR1 and CDR2: DFQATT, SNEGSKA (reference sequence). In DNA form, the CDR3 reads TGCAGTGCTAGCGGAGAGACAGGGTACGCTGAAGCTTTCTTT. Protein: CSASGETGYAEAFF.

This clonotype was recorded many times. The chain has TRBV9 and TRBJ2-1; D gene unclear. Looked up from germline, CDR1 is SGDLS and CDR2 is YYNGEE. The CDR3 extends over 13 amino acids. Between the trimmed V and J ends, which lost 4 bases and 6 bases, there was a span of 11 bases. CDR3 region: CASSQDRVNEQFF. The CDR3 DNA sequence: TGTGCCAGCAGCCAAGATCGGGTCAATGAGCAGTTCTTC.

The sample holds many counts of this clonotype. The chain has TRBV6-1 and TRBJ2-5; 8 bases line up with TRBD2. The CDR3 runs to 15 residues. Germline CDR1 MNHNS, CDR2 SASEGT. The V and J ends lost 6 bases and 0 bases, in that order; junction bases with no gene match: 6. The CDR3 DNA reads as TGTGCCAGCAGCGGGCGGGGGGCTGACCAAGAGACCCAGTACTTC. As protein: CASSGRGADQETQYF.

The genes are TRBV20-1 and TRBJ1-4; TRBD1 is a possible D gene (5 bases). The CDR3 contains 14 residues. With 2 bases removed from V and 0 bases from J, the gap between germline ends came to 7 bases. Per the germline V gene, CDR1 is DFQATT and CDR2 is SNEGSKA (reference sequence). CDR3 coding DNA: TGCAGTGCTAGACAGGGATCAACTAATGAAAAACTGTTTTTT. Translating it yields CSARQGSTNEKLFF.

This clonotype was detected many times. The rearrangement joins TRBV5-5 to TRBJ1-2; D uncertain. V dropped 1 base and J dropped 4 bases, with 5 bases sitting between them. This CDR3 region has 12 residues. CDR1 and CDR2 (germline): SGHKS, YYEKEE (reference sequence). The CDR3 bases are TGTGCCAGCAGCTTGTTGCTCTATGGCTACACCTTC. This gives the protein CASSLLLYGYTF. Supplemented by reference TRBV5-5 and TRBJ1-2, the full variable domain reads DAGVTQSPTHLIKTRGQQVTLRCSPISGHKSVSWYQQVLGQGPQFIFQYYEKEERGRGNFPDRFSARQFPNYSSELNVNALLLGDSALYLCASSLLLYGYTFGSGTRLTVV.

Comment on this clonotype: A much larger clone lies a single base off, so this may be a read error. The chain joins TRBV19 to TRBJ1-2, with D hard to call. V was pared by 5 bases and J by 8 bases, with 12 bases between. Germline CDR1 is LNHDA and CDR2 is SQIVND (reference sequence). The CDR3 extends over 12 amino acids. The CDR3 sequence is CASSVRWSGYTF. In DNA, the CDR3 is TGTGCCAGTAGTGTCAGATGGTCCGGCTACACCTTC.

The rearrangement links TRBV20-1 to TRBJ1-1; no clear D. CDR3 length equals 13 residues. The germline V gene has CDR1 DFQATT and CDR2 SNEGSKA (reference sequence). V was shortened by 2 bases and J by 1 base, with 8 bases between the two germline ends. The CDR3 loop reads CSARQDSNTEAFF. The CDR3 nucleotides read TGCAGTGCTAGACAGGATTCGAACACTGAAGCTTTCTTT.

In its sample, this clonotype was seen many times. The chain has TRBV5-1 and TRBJ1-1, with D maybe TRBD1 (6 bases). The CDR3 runs to 15 residues. The germline V gene encodes CDR1 SGHRS and CDR2 YFSETQ. The V end was cut by 1 base, the J end by 0 bases, with 10 bases between. This CDR3 is CASSLRTAMNTEAFF. As DNA, the CDR3 is TGCGCCAGCAGCTTGAGGACAGCCATGAACACTGAAGCTTTCTTT.

This clonotype has ten or more counts. The chain couples TRBV7-2 to TRBJ2-3, with 7 bases that match TRBD1. Germline CDR1 reads SGHTA; CDR2 reads FQGNSA. The junction had 6 bases not matched to a gene; V was cut back by 1 base and J by 8 bases. The CDR3 has 14 amino acids. As DNA, the CDR3 is TGTGCCAGCAGCTTAGAAAGGGGGCTAGGTACGCAGTATTTT. It encodes CASSLERGLGTQYF.

This clonotype was recorded at least ten times. The rearrangement joins TRBV7-3 to TRBJ2-1; TRBD2 aligns across 9 bases. The germline V gene encodes CDR1 SGHTA and CDR2 FQGTGA. V was clipped by 4 bases and J by 6 bases; unmatched bases: 10. The CDR3 has 16 residues. This CDR3 is CASSYIAGGQGNEQFF. For the CDR3, the DNA is TGTGCCAGCAGCTATATTGCGGGGGGGCAGGGCAATGAGCAGTTCTTC.

This clonotype came up many times. This sequence joins TRBV28 and TRBJ2-4, with TRBD2 as a possible D gene (5 bases). CDR1 and CDR2 from the germline V gene are MDHEN and SYDVKM. V lost 3 bases and J 6 bases, leaving 15 bases between the germline ends. CDR3 length: 15 residues. The CDR3 DNA reads as TGTGCCAGCAGTTTTTCTTTAATCGGAGGAAACATTCAGTACTTC. Translation gives CASSFSLIGGNIQYF.

About this clonotype: The germline gene is not matched at one end of the junction; a read error may be the cause. The chain joins TRBV6-1 to TRBJ2-3; no clear D gene. Germline V gene lookup returns CDR1 MNHNS and CDR2 SASEGT. The CDR3 is 14 residues long. The CDR3 DNA follows: TGTTCCAGTAGTGGCCGGCTACCCGCAGATACGCAGTATTTT. Its translation: CSSSGRLPADTQYF.

This clonotype was counted many times. V gene TRBV7-2 combines with J gene TRBJ2-3; D is possibly TRBD2 (5 bases). Looked up from germline, CDR1 is SGHTA and CDR2 is FQGNSA. Trimming removed 5 bases at V and 5 bases at J, with 14 bases between. This CDR3 has 14 residues. Written as DNA, the CDR3 is TGTGCCAGCAGCCGTTCGGGGATTTTAGATACGCAGTATTTT. It codes for CASSRSGILDTQYF.

The table lists this clonotype with many counts. A read error may produce the germline difference seen at one junction end. J is TRBJ2-3 and V is TRBV6-2 or TRBV6-3; 8 bases agree with TRBD2. The CDR3 runs 18 residues. Germline V gives CDR1 MNHEY, CDR2 SVGEGT. CDR3 sequence reads: CASSTLAEELTSTDAQYF. CDR3 nucleotide sequence: TGTGCCAGCAGTACACTAGCGGAAGAACTAACTAGCACAGATGCGCAGTATTTT.

V and J are TRBV7-9 and TRBJ2-1; 8 bases fit TRBD1. Germline CDR1 SEHNR, CDR2 FQNEAQ (reference sequence). With 7 bases clipped from V and 3 bases from J, the junction kept 11 bases outside the gene matches. This CDR3 region has 16 residues. The CDR3 loop reads CASTFRGTGDYNEQFF. Written as DNA, the CDR3 is TGTGCCAGCACCTTTAGGGGGACAGGAGACTACAATGAGCAGTTCTTC.